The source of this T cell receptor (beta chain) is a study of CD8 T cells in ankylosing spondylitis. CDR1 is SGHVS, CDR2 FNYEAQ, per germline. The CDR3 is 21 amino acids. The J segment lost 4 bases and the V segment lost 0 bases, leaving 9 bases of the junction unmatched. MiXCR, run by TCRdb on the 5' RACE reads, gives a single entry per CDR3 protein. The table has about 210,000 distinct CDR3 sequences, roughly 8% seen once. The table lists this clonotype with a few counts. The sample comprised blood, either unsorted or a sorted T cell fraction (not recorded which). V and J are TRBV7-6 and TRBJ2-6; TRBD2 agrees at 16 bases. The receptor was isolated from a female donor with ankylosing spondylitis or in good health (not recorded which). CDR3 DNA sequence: TGTGCCAGCAGCTTAGCCCCCGGGACTAGCGGGAGGGCATCCGGGGCCAACGTCCTGACTTTC. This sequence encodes CASSLAPGTSGRASGANVLTF.